This T cell receptor beta chain was profiled in a study of shared clonotypes between healthy human individuals. The germline V gene has CDR1 MDHEN and CDR2 SYDVKM. Trimming removed 5 bases from V and 1 base from J; junction bases left unmatched: 8. CDR3 size: 15 residues. Each subset's genomic DNA was split evenly across several immunoSEQ plates. This table comes from immunoSEQ multiplex PCR, and its TCRdb copy is limited to in-frame clones, with some not included. The sample contains around 2.5 million clones, under 95% of which appear only once. This clone occurred once. Sequencing was carried out using naive CD4+ T cells from PBMCs. Subset defined: CD45RA+ positively selected. The receptor's source is a man younger than 35 in good health. Some clones in this sample may be carry-over from other donors' samples. The chain carries TRBV28 and TRBJ2-7; TRBD1 aligns across 7 bases. Here the CDR3 reads CASSIPTGQSYEQYF. CDR3 sequence (DNA): TGTGCCAGCAGTATACCGACAGGGCAATCCTACGAGCAGTACTTC. The full variable domain, completed using reference TRBV28 and TRBJ2-7, is DVKVTQSSRYLVKRTGEKVFLECVQDMDHENMFWYRQDPGLGLRLIYFSYDVKMKEKGDIPEGYSVSREKKERFSLILESASTNQTSMYLCASSIPTGQSYEQYFGPGTRLTVT.